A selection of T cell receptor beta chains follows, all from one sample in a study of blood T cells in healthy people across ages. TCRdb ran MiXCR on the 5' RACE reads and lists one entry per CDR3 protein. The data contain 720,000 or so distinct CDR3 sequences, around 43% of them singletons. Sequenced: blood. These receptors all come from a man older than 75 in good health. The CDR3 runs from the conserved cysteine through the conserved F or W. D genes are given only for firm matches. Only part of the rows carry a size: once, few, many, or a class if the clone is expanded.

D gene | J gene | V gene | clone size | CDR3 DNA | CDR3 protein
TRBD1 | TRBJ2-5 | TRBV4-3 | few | TGCGCCAGCAGCCATACAGGGGGCTTGGAGACCCAGTACTTC | CASSHTGGLETQYF
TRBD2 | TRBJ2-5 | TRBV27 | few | TGTGCCAGTTCCAGGGATCTAGCGGGAGGGGGAGAGACCCAGTACTTC | CASSRDLAGGGETQYF
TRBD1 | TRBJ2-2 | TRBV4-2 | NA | TGTGCCAGCAACCAGGGGGCCCTTTCGAACACCGGGGAGCTGTTTTTT | CASNQGALSNTGELFF
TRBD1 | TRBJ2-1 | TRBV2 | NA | TGTGCCAGCAGTCTGACAGGGATCACCTACAATGAGCAGTTCTTC | CASSLTGITYNEQFF
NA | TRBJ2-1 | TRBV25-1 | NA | TGTGCCAGCAGTGAGACGGGATCCTCCAATGAGCAGTTCTTC | CASSETGSSNEQFF
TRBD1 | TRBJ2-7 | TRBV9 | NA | TGTGCCAGCAGCGAGAGGGCCGGGACAGGGGGAGAGCAGTACTTC | CASSERAGTGGEQYF
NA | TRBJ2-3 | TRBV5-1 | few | TGCGCCAGCAGCCCAGGGGACTCGACAGATACGCAGTATTTT | CASSPGDSTDTQYF
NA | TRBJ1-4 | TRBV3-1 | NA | TGTGCCAGCAGCCAAGAGGTCGGGCCCACGGAAAAACTGTTTTTT | CASSQEVGPTEKLFF
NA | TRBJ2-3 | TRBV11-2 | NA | TGTGCCAGCAGCCCGGACCTCGGGGATACGCAGTATTTT | CASSPDLGDTQYF
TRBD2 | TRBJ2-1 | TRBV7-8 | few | TGTGCCAGCAGCGCTAGCGGGAGGGCCGGCAATGAGCAGTTCTTC | CASSASGRAGNEQFF
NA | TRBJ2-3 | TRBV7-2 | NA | TGTGCCAGCAGCTCCCCGGGTAACACAGATACGCAGTATTTT | CASSSPGNTDTQYF
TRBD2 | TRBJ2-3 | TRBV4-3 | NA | TGCGCCAGCAGCCCGGGGACTAGCGGGCATACAGATACGCAGTATTTT | CASSPGTSGHTDTQYF